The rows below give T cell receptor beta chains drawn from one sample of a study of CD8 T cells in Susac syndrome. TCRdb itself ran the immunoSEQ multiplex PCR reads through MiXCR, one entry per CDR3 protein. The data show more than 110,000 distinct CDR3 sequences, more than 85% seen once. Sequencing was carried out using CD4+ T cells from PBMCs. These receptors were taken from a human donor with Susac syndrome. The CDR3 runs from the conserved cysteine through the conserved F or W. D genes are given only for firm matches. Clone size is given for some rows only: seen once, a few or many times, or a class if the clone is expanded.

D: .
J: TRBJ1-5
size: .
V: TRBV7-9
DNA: TGTGCCAGCACCGTCGGGCCCGGGCTACAGCCCCAGCATTTT
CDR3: CASTVGPGLQPQHF

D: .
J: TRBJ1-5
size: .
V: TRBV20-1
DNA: TGCAGTGCGGAGTCGGGGCTCGGTCAGCCCCAGCATTTT
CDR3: CSAESGLGQPQHF

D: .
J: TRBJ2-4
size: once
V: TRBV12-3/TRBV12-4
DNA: TGTGCCAGCAGTTCTCAGGGAAACATTCAGTACTTC
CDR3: CASSSQGNIQYF

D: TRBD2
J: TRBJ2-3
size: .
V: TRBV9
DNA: TGTGCCAGCAGCGGGGGACTAGGTGCAGATACGCAGTATTTT
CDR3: CASSGGLGADTQYF

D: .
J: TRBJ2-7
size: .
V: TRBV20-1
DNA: TGCAGTGCTTACCGGGGGTCATCCTACGAGCAGTACTTC
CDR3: CSAYRGSSYEQYF

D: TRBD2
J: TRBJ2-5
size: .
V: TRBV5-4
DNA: TGTGCCAGCAGCACCCGACTAGCGGGACAAGAGACCCAGTACTTC
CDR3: CASSTRLAGQETQYF

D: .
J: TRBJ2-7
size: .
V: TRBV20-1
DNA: TGCAGTGCTAGACCGCCGTCCCATTCCTACGAGCAGTACTTC
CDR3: CSARPPSHSYEQYF

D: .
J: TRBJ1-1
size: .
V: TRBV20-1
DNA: TGCAGTGCTAGAGATTTGGTAGGGCTTGAAGCTTTCTTT
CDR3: CSARDLVGLEAFF

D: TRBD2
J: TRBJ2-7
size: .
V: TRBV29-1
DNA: TGCAGCGTTGTTAGCGGGAGGCGATACGAGCAGTACTTC
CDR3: CSVVSGRRYEQYF

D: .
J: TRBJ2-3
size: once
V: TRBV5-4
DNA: TGTGCCAGCAGCTCCACCGGGACTCCTGGGAGCACAGATACGCAGTATTTT
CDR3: CASSSTGTPGSTDTQYF

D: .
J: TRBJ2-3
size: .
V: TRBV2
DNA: TGTGCCAGCAGTGTCCACAGGGCTGATACGCAGTATTTT
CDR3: CASSVHRADTQYF

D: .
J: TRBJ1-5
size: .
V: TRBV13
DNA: TGTGCCAGCAGCTCCTCGGGAGCTCGGACCCAACATTTT
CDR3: CASSSSGARTQHF

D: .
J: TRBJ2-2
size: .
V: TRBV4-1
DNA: TGCGCCAGCAGCCAAGTTCGGGGTGGAGCCGGGGAGCTGTTTTTT
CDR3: CASSQVRGGAGELFF

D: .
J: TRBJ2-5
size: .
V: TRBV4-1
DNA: TGCGCCAGCAGCCAAGTGAACCTCGGGTTTCAAGAGACCCAGTACTTC
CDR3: CASSQVNLGFQETQYF

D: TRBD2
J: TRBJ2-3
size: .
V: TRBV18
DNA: TGTGCCAGCTCCCAGCGGGACCAATCTAGCACAGATACGCAGTATTTT
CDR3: CASSQRDQSSTDTQYF

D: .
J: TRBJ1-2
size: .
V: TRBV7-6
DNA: TGTGCCAGCAGGGTAGACGGGACTAGCTATGGCTACACCTTC
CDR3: CASRVDGTSYGYTF

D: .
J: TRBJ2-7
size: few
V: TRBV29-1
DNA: TGCAGCGCTCAGCAGGCTAGGGAGCAGTACTTC
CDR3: CSAQQAREQYF

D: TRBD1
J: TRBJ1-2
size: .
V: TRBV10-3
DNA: TGTGCCATGAGAGGGTGGACAGGGACAAACTATGGCTACACCTTC
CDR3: CAMRGWTGTNYGYTF

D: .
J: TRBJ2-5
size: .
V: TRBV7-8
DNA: TGTGCCAGCAGCCCCAGTAGGGTCAGGAAAGAGACCCAGTACTTC
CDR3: CASSPSRVRKETQYF

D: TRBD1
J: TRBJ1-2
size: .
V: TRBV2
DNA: TGTGCCAGCAGATCCGGGACAGGGGACTATGGCTACACCTTC
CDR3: CASRSGTGDYGYTF

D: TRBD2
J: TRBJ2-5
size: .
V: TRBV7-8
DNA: TGTGCCAGCAGACAACAGCGGGGGGGCGTTCGAGAGACCCAGTACTTC
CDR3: CASRQQRGGVRETQYF

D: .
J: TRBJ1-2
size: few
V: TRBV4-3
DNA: TGCGCCAGCAGCCAACACGGTGGCTACACCTTC
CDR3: CASSQHGGYTF

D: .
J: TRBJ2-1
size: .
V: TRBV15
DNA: TGTGCCACCAGCAGAGAATCCGGGACGGCCTTGCATGAGCAGTTCTTC
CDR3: CATSRESGTALHEQFF

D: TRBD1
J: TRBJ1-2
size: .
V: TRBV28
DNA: TGTGCCAGCACCCTCCCGCCGGGACAGGGGTCTGGCTACACCTTC
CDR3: CASTLPPGQGSGYTF

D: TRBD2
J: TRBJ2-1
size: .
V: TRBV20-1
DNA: TGCAGTGCTAGGGGGACTAGCGGGATCTATGAGCAGTTCTTC
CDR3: CSARGTSGIYEQFF

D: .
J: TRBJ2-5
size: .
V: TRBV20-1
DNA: TGCAGTGCTAGCCGGCCCCAGACCAGCCAAGAGACCCAGTACTTC
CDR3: CSASRPQTSQETQYF

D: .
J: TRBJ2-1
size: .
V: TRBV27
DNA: TGTGCCAGCACCAAGTATCATGAGCAGTTCTTC
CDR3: CASTKYHEQFF

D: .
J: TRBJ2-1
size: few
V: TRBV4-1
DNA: TGCGCCAGCAGCCAAGTCGGGGCTTCCCGGGGCAATGAGCAGTTCTTC
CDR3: CASSQVGASRGNEQFF

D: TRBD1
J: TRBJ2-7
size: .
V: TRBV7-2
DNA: TGTGCCAGCAGCTCAGGGGGCGGACAGTCCTACGAGCAGTACTTC
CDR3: CASSSGGGQSYEQYF

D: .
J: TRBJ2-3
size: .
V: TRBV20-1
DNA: TGCAGTGCGCCACCCGCCCCCCCAGATACGCAGTATTTT
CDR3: CSAPPAPPDTQYF

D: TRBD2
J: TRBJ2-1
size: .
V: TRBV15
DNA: TGTGCCACCAGCAAAGTAGCGGGGGGCCCTCTCAATGAGCAGTTCTTC
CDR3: CATSKVAGGPLNEQFF

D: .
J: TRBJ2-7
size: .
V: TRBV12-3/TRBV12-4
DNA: TGTGCCAGCAGTTTAGGCGACAGCTACGAGCAGTACTTC
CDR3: CASSLGDSYEQYF

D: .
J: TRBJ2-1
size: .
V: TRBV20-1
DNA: TGCAGTGCTAGCGGCCACAATGAGCAGTTCTTC
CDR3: CSASGHNEQFF

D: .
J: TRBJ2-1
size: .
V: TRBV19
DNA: TGTGCCAGTAGTATAAGCGTCGATGAGCAGTTCTTC
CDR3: CASSISVDEQFF

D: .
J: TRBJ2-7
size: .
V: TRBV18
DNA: TGTGCCAGCTCCGAGACTCGCTCCTACGAGCAGTACTTC
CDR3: CASSETRSYEQYF

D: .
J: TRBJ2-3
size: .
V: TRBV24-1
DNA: TGTGCCACCAGTGACTCGCAGTATTTCACAGATACGCAGTATTTT
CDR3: CATSDSQYFTDTQYF

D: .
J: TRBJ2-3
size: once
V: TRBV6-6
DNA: TGTGCCAGCAGAAAAACAGGCACAGATACGCAGTATTTT
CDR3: CASRKTGTDTQYF